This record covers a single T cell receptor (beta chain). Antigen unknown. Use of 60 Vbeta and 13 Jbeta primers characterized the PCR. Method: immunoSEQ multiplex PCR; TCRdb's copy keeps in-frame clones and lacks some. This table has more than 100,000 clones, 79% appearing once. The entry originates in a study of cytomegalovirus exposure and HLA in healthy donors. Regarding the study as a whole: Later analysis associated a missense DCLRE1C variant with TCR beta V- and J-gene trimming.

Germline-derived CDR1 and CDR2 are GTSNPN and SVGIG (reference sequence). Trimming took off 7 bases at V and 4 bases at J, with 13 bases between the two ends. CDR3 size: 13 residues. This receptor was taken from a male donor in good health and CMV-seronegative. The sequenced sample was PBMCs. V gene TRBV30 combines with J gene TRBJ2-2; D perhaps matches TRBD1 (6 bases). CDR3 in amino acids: CALTRGPTGELFF. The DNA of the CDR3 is TGTGCCTTAACCAGGGGTCCCACCGGGGAGCTGTTTTTT.